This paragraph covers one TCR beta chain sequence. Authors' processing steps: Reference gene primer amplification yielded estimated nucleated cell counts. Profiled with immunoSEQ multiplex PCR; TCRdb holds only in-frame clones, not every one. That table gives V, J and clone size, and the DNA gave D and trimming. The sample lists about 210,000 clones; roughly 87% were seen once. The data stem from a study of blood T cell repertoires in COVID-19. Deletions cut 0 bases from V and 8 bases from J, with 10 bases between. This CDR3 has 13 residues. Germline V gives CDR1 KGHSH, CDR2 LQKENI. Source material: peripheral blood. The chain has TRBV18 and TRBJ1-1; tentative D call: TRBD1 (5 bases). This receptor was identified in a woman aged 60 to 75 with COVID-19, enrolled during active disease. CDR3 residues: CASSPPQVWEAFF. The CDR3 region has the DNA TGTGCCAGCTCACCACCACAGGTATGGGAAGCTTTCTTT. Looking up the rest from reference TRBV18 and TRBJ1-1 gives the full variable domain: NAGVMQNPRHLVRRRGQEARLRCSPMKGHSHVYWYRQLPEEGLKFMVYLQKENIIDESGMPKERFSAEFPKEGPSILRIQQVVRGDSAAYFCASSPPQVWEAFFGQGTRLTVV.